This T cell receptor (beta chain) was sequenced for a study of somatic mutations in cytotoxic T cells in rheumatoid arthritis. At the level of the study: Flow cytometric sorting isolated some V beta antibody-stained T-cell populations at nearly 100% purity, and among them were V beta1+ cells that underwent TCRB sequencing. Overall study results and limits: No significant CD8+ T-cell clonality difference was found between rheumatoid arthritis patients and age-matched controls.

Notes on this clone: As yet, its antigen is unknown.

Profiling relied on immunoSEQ multiplex PCR, and the TCRdb table lists in-frame clones only, not all of them. The repertoire consists of approximately 24,000 clones, with approximately 73% occurring once and the leading ten covering 9.5% to 10%. CDR1 and CDR2 (germline): MDHEN, SYDVKM. The CDR3 has 15 amino acids. The V gene end was trimmed by 5 bases and the J gene end by 1 base; junction bases not matched to a gene: 5. Isolation of CD4+ and CD8+ cells used positive magnetic bead selection, with purity checked by flow cytometry. The chain couples TRBV28 to TRBJ1-5; TRBD1 agrees at 7 bases. Sequencing was done on a sample of CD8+ T cells sorted from blood. This TCR derives from a woman aged 18-35 years in good health. The CDR3: CASSPQGESNQPQHF. DNA of the CDR3: TGTGCCAGCAGTCCTCAGGGGGAGAGCAATCAGCCCCAGCATTTT.